This T cell receptor beta chain was identified in a study of blood T cell repertoires in COVID-19. Turning to the study itself: Acute and convalescent COVID-19 samples came from the United States, Italy and Spain. Nucleic acid was either cDNA or gDNA, and it came from T cells, B-cell-depleted T cells, or PBMCs.

Per the study methods: Estimates of nucleated cell counts were drawn from the amplification of reference gene primers. Assay used: immunoSEQ multiplex PCR; TCRdb lists only in-frame clones, some missing. The V and J calls and clone size are taken from that table; D and trimming were inferred from the DNA. This table has 110,000 or so clones, approximately 87% appearing once. Input material: peripheral blood. The sequence derives from a man aged 70-80 years who had recovered from COVID-19.

DNA for the CDR3: TGCGCCAGCAGCTTGGACGCAGGGGGAGGCGGGGAGCTGTTTTTT. It encodes CASSLDAGGGGELFF. The genes are TRBV5-1 and TRBJ2-2, with D possibly matching TRBD1 (7 bases). Germline CDR1 SGHRS, CDR2 YFSETQ. The V and J ends lost 0 bases and 7 bases respectively, with 13 bases between them. The CDR3 extends over 15 amino acids.